These T cell receptor beta chains were read from a single sample in a study of regulatory T cells in long-lasting Graves disease. In TCRdb, the multiplex PCR reads were re-called with MiXCR into one record per CDR3 protein. This table has about 450,000 distinct CDR3 sequences, 14% appearing once. The same sample was also studied in work on T cells in Graves' hyperthyroidism and ophthalmopathy.

The source material was peripheral blood mononuclear cells (PBMCs), sampled at new diagnosis, from a patient treated with antithyroid drugs. These receptors all come from a woman between 45 and 65 years old with Graves disease. Both conserved end residues are part of each CDR3. A D gene is named only where the DNA matches it firmly. Rows give clone size only sometimes, using once, few, many, or a class for an expanded clone.

size: many
V: TRBV11-3
J: TRBJ2-1
D: .
CDR3: CASSYEASSYNEQFF
DNA: TGTGCCAGCAGTTATGAGGCCAGCTCCTACAATGAGCAGTTCTTC

size: .
V: TRBV9
J: TRBJ2-1
D: TRBD2
CDR3: CASTPSGMTYNEQFF
DNA: TGTGCCAGCACCCCTAGCGGGATGACCTACAATGAGCAGTTCTTC

size: few
V: TRBV3-1
J: TRBJ2-1
D: .
CDR3: CASSQGAASYNEQFF
DNA: TGTGCCAGCAGCCAAGGAGCGGCCTCCTACAATGAGCAGTTCTTC

size: many
V: TRBV20-1
J: TRBJ2-5
D: TRBD2
CDR3: CSATPPGGVGQETQYF
DNA: TGCAGTGCTACACCTCCCGGGGGGGTCGGCCAAGAGACCCAGTACTTC

size: few
V: TRBV6-2/TRBV6-3
J: TRBJ2-7
D: .
CDR3: CASSDGTYLYEQYF
DNA: TGTGCCAGCAGTGACGGGACATATCTCTACGAGCAGTACTTC

size: many
V: TRBV28
J: TRBJ2-1
D: TRBD2
CDR3: CASSVTLAGGVLNYNEQFF
DNA: TGTGCCAGCAGTGTAACACTAGCGGGGGGGGTTCTGAATTACAATGAGCAGTTCTTC

size: many
V: TRBV2
J: TRBJ1-4
D: .
CDR3: CASSELGIVEKLFF
DNA: TGTGCCAGCAGTGAATTGGGGATCGTTGAAAAACTGTTTTTT

size: .
V: TRBV18
J: TRBJ2-5
D: .
CDR3: CASSPWMRDSQETQYF
DNA: TGTGCCAGCTCACCATGGATGCGGGACAGCCAAGAGACCCAGTACTTC

size: many
V: TRBV13
J: TRBJ1-5
D: .
CDR3: CASSLGLKNQPQHF
DNA: TGTGCCAGCAGCTTAGGACTGAAAAATCAGCCCCAGCATTTT

size: .
V: TRBV7-9
J: TRBJ1-6
D: TRBD1
CDR3: CASSPWTGANSPLHF
DNA: TGTGCCAGCAGCCCTTGGACAGGGGCGAATTCACCCCTCCACTTT

size: .
V: TRBV12-3/TRBV12-4
J: TRBJ2-5
D: .
CDR3: CASSLEGGPVETQYF
DNA: TGTGCCAGCAGTTTAGAGGGGGGCCCGGTAGAGACCCAGTACTTC

size: few
V: TRBV27
J: TRBJ2-3
D: TRBD2
CDR3: CASSTRTSGRGSTDTQYF
DNA: TGTGCCAGCAGTACAAGGACTAGCGGGAGGGGGAGCACAGATACGCAGTATTTT

size: many
V: TRBV20-1
J: TRBJ1-2
D: .
CDR3: CSVEGIRGGYTF
DNA: TGCAGTGTTGAGGGGATTCGCGGTGGCTACACCTTC

size: .
V: TRBV28
J: TRBJ2-7
D: TRBD1
CDR3: CASIPGTGSYEQYF
DNA: TGTGCCAGCATTCCTGGGACAGGGTCTTACGAGCAGTACTTC

size: few
V: TRBV9
J: TRBJ2-2
D: TRBD1
CDR3: CASSPLSGTGWSGELFF
DNA: TGTGCCAGCAGCCCTCTTTCGGGGACAGGTTGGTCCGGGGAGCTGTTTTTT

size: .
V: TRBV6-1
J: TRBJ1-1
D: TRBD1
CDR3: CASSEFLGGEAFF
DNA: TGTGCCAGCAGTGAATTTTTAGGGGGCGAAGCTTTCTTT

size: .
V: TRBV7-8
J: TRBJ2-7
D: TRBD2
CDR3: CASSLREVRETYEQYF
DNA: TGTGCCAGCAGTCTCCGTGAGGTGCGGGAGACCTACGAGCAGTACTTC

size: many
V: TRBV2
J: TRBJ1-1
D: .
CDR3: CASSEYVVTGPEAFF
DNA: TGTGCCAGCAGTGAATATGTGGTTACGGGACCTGAAGCTTTCTTT

size: many
V: TRBV28
J: TRBJ2-5
D: .
CDR3: CASSSYLRPQETQYF
DNA: TGTGCCAGCAGTTCCTACCTGCGCCCTCAAGAGACCCAGTACTTC

size: .
V: TRBV7-9
J: TRBJ2-5
D: TRBD2
CDR3: CASSSGASGSGETQYF
DNA: TGTGCCAGCAGCTCCGGGGCTAGCGGGAGCGGGGAGACCCAGTACTTC

size: many
V: TRBV27
J: TRBJ2-7
D: TRBD1
CDR3: CASSLSWTGTYEQYF
DNA: TGTGCCAGCAGTTTATCATGGACAGGTACCTACGAGCAGTACTTC

size: many
V: TRBV6-2/TRBV6-3
J: TRBJ1-2
D: TRBD1
CDR3: CASSEFGTAPVNYGYTF
DNA: TGTGCCAGCAGTGAATTCGGGACAGCCCCTGTAAACTATGGCTACACCTTC

size: many
V: TRBV7-3
J: TRBJ2-5
D: .
CDR3: CASSRGPQETQYF
DNA: TGTGCCAGCAGCCGCGGGCCTCAAGAGACCCAGTACTTC

size: .
V: TRBV7-8
J: TRBJ2-1
D: TRBD2
CDR3: CASSLPRLAGGDEQFF
DNA: TGTGCCAGCAGCTTGCCTAGACTAGCGGGAGGCGATGAGCAGTTCTTC

size: many
V: TRBV4-1
J: TRBJ1-5
D: .
CDR3: CASSQEDQPQHF
DNA: TGCGCCAGCAGCCAAGAGGATCAGCCCCAGCATTTT

size: few
V: TRBV10-2
J: TRBJ2-5
D: TRBD2
CDR3: CAVAGREWETQYF
DNA: TGCGCCGTAGCGGGGCGGGAGTGGGAGACCCAGTACTTC

size: many
V: TRBV28
J: TRBJ2-7
D: .
CDR3: CAIQGRTFPSYEQYF
DNA: TGTGCCATCCAAGGACGGACATTTCCCTCCTACGAGCAGTACTTC

size: .
V: TRBV28
J: TRBJ2-7
D: TRBD2
CDR3: CASRRLAGGYEQYF
DNA: TGTGCCAGCAGACGACTAGCGGGAGGTTACGAGCAGTACTTC

size: many
V: TRBV5-1
J: TRBJ2-6
D: .
CDR3: CASGRSSGANVLTF
DNA: TGCGCCAGCGGCCGATCCTCTGGGGCCAACGTCCTGACTTTC

size: .
V: TRBV27
J: TRBJ1-2
D: .
CDR3: CASSTTSGGTYGYTF
DNA: TGTGCCAGCAGCACAACGTCGGGGGGGACCTATGGCTACACCTTC

size: many
V: TRBV11-1
J: TRBJ2-1
D: .
CDR3: CASSLEGVGKFF
DNA: TGTGCCAGCAGCTTAGAGGGGGTGGGAAAGTTCTTC

size: few
V: TRBV14
J: TRBJ2-7
D: .
CDR3: CASSRNPNYEQYF
DNA: TGTGCCAGCAGCCGGAATCCAAACTACGAGCAGTACTTC

size: few
V: TRBV5-1
J: TRBJ1-1
D: .
CDR3: CASSLTEMNTEAFF
DNA: TGCGCCAGCAGCTTGACAGAGATGAACACTGAAGCTTTCTTT

size: .
V: TRBV5-1
J: TRBJ1-6
D: .
CDR3: CASSLTFDSNSPLHF
DNA: TGCGCCAGCAGCTTGACCTTCGACAGTAATTCACCCCTCCACTTT

size: .
V: TRBV13
J: TRBJ2-3
D: .
CDR3: CASSLSLATGTDTQYF
DNA: TGTGCCAGCAGCCTTAGCCTAGCTACTGGCACAGATACGCAGTATTTT

size: many
V: TRBV6-1
J: TRBJ2-3
D: TRBD1
CDR3: CASSPSGTDYTDTQYF
DNA: TGTGCCAGCAGCCCCTCCGGGACAGACTACACAGATACGCAGTATTTT

size: few
V: TRBV20-1
J: TRBJ2-5
D: .
CDR3: CSARGPEQETQYF
DNA: TGCAGTGCTAGAGGGCCCGAGCAAGAGACCCAGTACTTC

size: many
V: TRBV3-1
J: TRBJ1-1
D: .
CDR3: CASTDYGLGTEAFF
DNA: TGTGCCAGCACCGACTATGGTCTGGGGACAGAAGCTTTCTTT

size: many
V: TRBV11-2
J: TRBJ2-1
D: .
CDR3: CASSLVGGSDYNEQFF
DNA: TGTGCCAGCAGCTTAGTGGGGGGATCCGACTACAATGAGCAGTTCTTC

size: many
V: TRBV12-3/TRBV12-4
J: TRBJ1-2
D: .
CDR3: CASSLWAGGYTF
DNA: TGTGCCAGCAGCTTATGGGCAGGGGGCTACACCTTC

size: many
V: TRBV5-6
J: TRBJ1-1
D: .
CDR3: CASSLGPGSGSTFF
DNA: TGTGCCAGCAGCTTGGGGCCAGGGAGCGGTTCGACTTTCTTT

size: few
V: TRBV5-1
J: TRBJ2-5
D: .
CDR3: CASSLAPFRGNQETQYF
DNA: TGCGCCAGCAGCTTGGCCCCTTTTCGCGGGAACCAAGAGACCCAGTACTTC

size: .
V: TRBV6-1
J: TRBJ2-4
D: .
CDR3: CASTDGLGLTSNIQYF
DNA: TGTGCCAGCACTGACGGTCTGGGGCTAACTTCCAACATTCAGTACTTC

size: many
V: TRBV6-2/TRBV6-3
J: TRBJ1-1
D: .
CDR3: CASSYLSTGEAFF
DNA: TGTGCCAGCAGTTACCTTTCGACGGGTGAAGCTTTCTTT

size: many
V: TRBV5-1
J: TRBJ1-1
D: .
CDR3: CASSLAGQRMNTEAFF
DNA: TGCGCCAGCAGCTTGGCCGGCCAGCGGATGAACACTGAAGCTTTCTTT

size: .
V: TRBV29-1
J: TRBJ2-1
D: TRBD2
CDR3: CSAEDLAGAGGEQFF
DNA: TGCAGCGCCGAGGATCTAGCGGGAGCCGGCGGAGAGCAGTTCTTC

size: many
V: TRBV11-2
J: TRBJ2-1
D: TRBD2
CDR3: CASSPWAGAYNEQFF
DNA: TGTGCCAGCAGCCCGTGGGCGGGAGCCTACAATGAGCAGTTCTTC

size: many
V: TRBV7-9
J: TRBJ2-5
D: .
CDR3: CASSRTGKETQYF
DNA: TGTGCCAGCAGCCGAACAGGGAAAGAGACCCAGTACTTC

size: few
V: TRBV19
J: TRBJ1-1
D: .
CDR3: CATKQGATEAFF
DNA: TGTGCCACCAAACAGGGTGCGACTGAAGCTTTCTTT

size: .
V: TRBV11-2
J: TRBJ2-3
D: TRBD2
CDR3: CASSLGTSGDTDTQYF
DNA: TGTGCCAGCAGCCTCGGGACTAGCGGGGACACAGATACGCAGTATTTT

size: .
V: TRBV18
J: TRBJ2-1
D: TRBD2
CDR3: CASSPPGLAMDNEQFF
DNA: TGTGCCAGCTCACCACCGGGACTAGCAATGGACAATGAGCAGTTCTTC

size: .
V: TRBV11-2
J: TRBJ2-7
D: TRBD1
CDR3: CASSPWTGGNYEQYF
DNA: TGTGCCAGCAGCCCGTGGACAGGGGGAAACTACGAGCAGTACTTC

size: few
V: TRBV6-1
J: TRBJ2-1
D: .
CDR3: CASSVGSSFF
DNA: TGTGCCAGCAGTGTGGGTAGTTCATTCTTC

size: .
V: TRBV18
J: TRBJ2-2
D: .
CDR3: CASSTSLANTGELFF
DNA: TGTGCCAGCTCAACTTCTTTGGCGAACACCGGGGAGCTGTTTTTT

size: many
V: TRBV5-1
J: TRBJ2-3
D: .
CDR3: CASSLTGVGTDTQYF
DNA: TGCGCCAGCAGCTTGACGGGAGTTGGCACAGATACGCAGTATTTT